This TCR beta chain was documented in a study of T-cell memory formation after mild COVID-19. CDR1 and CDR2 (germline): DFQATT, SNEGSKA (reference sequence). CDR3 length: 14 amino acids. The ends were cut back, 3 bases at V and 1 base at J, with 9 bases in the middle. One entry per CDR3 protein, called by TCRdb with MiXCR from the 5' RACE reads. The table includes around 160,000 distinct CDR3 sequences, 11% detected once. This clonotype showed up many times. This sequence was found in a man between 18 and 29 years old who had mild COVID-19 (a few samples of this study predate the infection). Cell type and time point are not known. V gene TRBV20-1 combines with J gene TRBJ2-2; weak D call: TRBD1 (5 bases). Sequences were obtained from PBMCs or a T cell subset sorted from them (not recorded which). The CDR3 DNA reads TGCAGTGCTAGTCGGCAGGGGAACACCGGGGAGCTGTTTTTT. Translating it yields CSASRQGNTGELFF.